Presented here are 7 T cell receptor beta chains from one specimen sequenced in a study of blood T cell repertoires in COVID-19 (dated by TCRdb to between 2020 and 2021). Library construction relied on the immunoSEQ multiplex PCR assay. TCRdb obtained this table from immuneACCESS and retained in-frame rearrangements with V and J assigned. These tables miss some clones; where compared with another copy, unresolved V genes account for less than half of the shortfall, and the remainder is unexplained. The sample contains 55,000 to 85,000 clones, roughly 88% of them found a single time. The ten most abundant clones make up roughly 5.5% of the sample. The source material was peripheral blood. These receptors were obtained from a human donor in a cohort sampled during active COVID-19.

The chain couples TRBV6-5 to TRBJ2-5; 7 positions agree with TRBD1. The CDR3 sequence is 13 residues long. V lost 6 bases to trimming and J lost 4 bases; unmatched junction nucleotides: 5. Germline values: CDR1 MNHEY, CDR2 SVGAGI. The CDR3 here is CASSKNRGETQYF. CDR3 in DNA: TGTGCCAGCAGCAAGAACAGGGGAGAGACCCAGTACTTC.

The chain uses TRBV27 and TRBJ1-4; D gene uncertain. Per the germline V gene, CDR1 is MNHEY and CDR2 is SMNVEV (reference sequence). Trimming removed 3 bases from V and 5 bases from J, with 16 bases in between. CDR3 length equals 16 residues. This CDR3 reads CASSFTAHNPNEKLFF. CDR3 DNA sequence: TGTGCCAGCAGTTTCACCGCCCACAACCCGAATGAAAAACTGTTTTTT.

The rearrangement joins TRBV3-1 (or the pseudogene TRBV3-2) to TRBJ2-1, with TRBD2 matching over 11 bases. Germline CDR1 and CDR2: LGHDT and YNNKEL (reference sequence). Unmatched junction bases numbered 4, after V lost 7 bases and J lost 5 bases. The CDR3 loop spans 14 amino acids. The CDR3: CASTVLAGDNEQFF. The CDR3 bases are TGTGCCAGCACCGTACTAGCGGGGGACAATGAGCAGTTCTTC.

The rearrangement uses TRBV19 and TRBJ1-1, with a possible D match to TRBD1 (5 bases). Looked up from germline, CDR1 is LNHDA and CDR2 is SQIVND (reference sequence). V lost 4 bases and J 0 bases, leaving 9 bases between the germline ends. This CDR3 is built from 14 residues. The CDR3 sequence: CASSTGHMNTEAFF. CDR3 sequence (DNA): TGTGCCAGTAGTACAGGACACATGAACACTGAAGCTTTCTTT.

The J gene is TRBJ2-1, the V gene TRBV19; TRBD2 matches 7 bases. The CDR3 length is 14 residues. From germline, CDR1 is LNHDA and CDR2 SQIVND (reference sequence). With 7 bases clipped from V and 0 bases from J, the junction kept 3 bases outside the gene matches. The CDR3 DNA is TGTGCCAGTAACCTAGCGGCCTCCTACAATGAGCAGTTCTTC. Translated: CASNLAASYNEQFF.

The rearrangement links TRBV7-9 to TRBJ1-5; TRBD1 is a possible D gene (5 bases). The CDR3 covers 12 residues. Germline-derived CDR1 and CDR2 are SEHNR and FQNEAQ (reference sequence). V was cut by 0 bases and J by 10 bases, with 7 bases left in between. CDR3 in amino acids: CASSLAGGPQHF. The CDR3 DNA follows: TGTGCCAGCAGCTTAGCGGGGGGACCCCAGCATTTT.

CDR3 sequence reads: CASSQVAGQIYGYTF. DNA of the CDR3: TGTGCCAGCAGCCAAGTAGCAGGGCAAATCTATGGCTACACCTTC. This chain links TRBV14 with TRBJ1-2, with D possibly TRBD1 on 5 matching bases. This CDR3 spans 15 amino acids. V was pared by 1 base and J by 4 bases, with 13 bases between. Germline V gene lookup returns CDR1 SGHDN and CDR2 FVKESK.